This T cell receptor beta chain was identified during a study of graft-versus-host responses after intestinal transplantation. Turning to the study itself: All of the recipients had induction that used anti-thymocyte globulin, then tacrolimus and steroids for approximately 3 years. Regarding the study as a whole: Allograft clonal ratios (graft-versus-host to host-versus-graft) were high in patients who had graft-donor T cell macrochimerism. Early post-transplant declines in HvG were associated with peak levels of circulating GvH clones. Recipient marrow showed GvH clones, some seen first in ileum or blood.

The protocol was immunoSEQ multiplex PCR, while the TCRdb copy is restricted to in-frame clones and leaves out a portion. Seen here are some 120,000 clones, 90% observed once, and the top ten hold roughly 0.17%. The sample holds one count of this clone. The antigen is unknown. The V end lost 3 bases, the J end lost 4 bases, and 12 bases lay between the germline ends. The germline V gene has CDR1 KGHSH and CDR2 LQKENI. This CDR3 comprises 15 residues. The sequencing used unstimulated CD4+ T cells sorted from spleen or lymph node cells, collected before intestinal transplant. The chain is built from TRBV18 and TRBJ2-2; TRBD1 is a possible D gene (5 bases). This receptor was obtained from a human donor who received an intestinal transplant. The CDR3 loop reads CASSPNQGSTGELFF. Written as DNA, the CDR3 is TGTGCCAGCTCACCTAATCAGGGTAGCACCGGGGAGCTGTTTTTT.